Presented here are 5 T cell receptor beta chains from one specimen sequenced in a study of graft-versus-host responses after intestinal transplantation. TCRdb's copy holds only in-frame clones and misses some; the assay was immunoSEQ multiplex PCR. This sample has approximately 90,000 clones, with about 93% found just once. No antigen is known for these receptors. The sample was unstimulated CD8+ T cells sorted from spleen or lymph node cells, taken before intestinal transplant. The origin of the receptors is a human donor who received an intestinal transplant.

J is TRBJ2-1 and V is TRBV7-7; D gene uncertain. CDR3 length equals 14 residues. V lost 1 base and J 8 bases, leaving 12 bases between the germline ends. Germline lookup yields CDR1 SSHAT and CDR2 FNYEAQ (reference sequence). CDR3 bases: TGTGCCAGCAGCTTAGGACCCACATCCGATGAGCAGTTCTTC. Protein product: CASSLGPTSDEQFF.

The V and J genes are TRBV29-1 and TRBJ2-7; D perhaps matches TRBD1 (6 bases). CDR1 is SQVTM, CDR2 ANQGSEA, per germline. The CDR3 covers 14 residues. Between the trimmed V and J ends, which lost 3 bases and 0 bases, there was a span of 12 bases. As DNA, the CDR3 is TGCAGCGTTGATGGGGGCGGAAGCTCCTACGAGCAGTACTTC. Protein product: CSVDGGGSSYEQYF.

The rearrangement uses TRBV6-7 and TRBJ2-3, with TRBD1 matching 9 bases. TRBV6-7 belongs to the ORF category, with a function that is uncertain. Trimming cost V 7 bases and J 1 base; bases outside gene matches: 12. This CDR3 comprises 17 residues. CDR3 amino acids: CASNPKTGGVCTDTQYF. DNA of the CDR3: TGTGCCAGCAATCCCAAGACAGGGGGGGTATGCACAGATACGCAGTATTTT.

The chain links TRBV7-7 to TRBJ2-5; D unresolved. The V end lost 1 base, the J end lost 5 bases, and 8 bases lay between the germline ends. CDR1 is SSHAT and CDR2 is FNYEAQ in the germline V gene (reference sequence). CDR3 size: 13 residues. CDR3 sequence reads: CASSLVSWETQYF. The DNA of the CDR3 is TGTGCCAGCAGCTTAGTTAGTTGGGAGACCCAGTACTTC.

The V and J genes are TRBV13 and TRBJ2-3; TRBD2 aligns across 8 bases. The J segment lost 3 bases and the V segment lost 8 bases, leaving 7 bases of the junction unmatched. The CDR3 is 14 amino acids. The germline CDR1 and CDR2 sequences are PRHDT and FYEKMQ (reference sequence). CDR3 nucleotides: TGTGCCAGCGACGCGGGAGGTATAACAGATACGCAGTATTTT. Translated, it gives CASDAGGITDTQYF. Drawing the rest from reference TRBV13 and TRBJ2-3, the complete variable domain is AAGVIQSPRHLIKEKRETATLKCYPIPRHDTVYWYQQGPGQDPQFLISFYEKMQSDKGSIPDRFSAQQFSDYHSELNMSSLELGDSALYFCASDAGGITDTQYFGPGTRLTVL.